One sample yielded the 21 T cell receptor beta chains listed below, sequenced in a study of metastatic and nonmetastatic thyroid tumors. Through MiXCR, TCRdb re-clonotyped the PCR reads. The repertoire has some 16,000 clones, more than 20% of them found once; the top ten carry less than 15%. Patients were all untreated before their thyroid surgery. Input material: tumor tissue. These receptors all stem from a male donor with papillary thyroid cancer or a benign thyroid nodule (not recorded which). Some clones in this sample may be carry-over from other donors' samples.

In this sample, this clone turned up many times. V usage is TRBV30 and J usage is TRBJ2-1, with D maybe TRBD2 (6 bases). CDR1 and CDR2 (germline): GTSNPN, SVGIG (reference sequence). CDR3 size: 15 residues. The germline V and J ends were trimmed by 2 bases and 5 bases, with 16 bases remaining between them. The CDR3 sequence is CAWSPLGRGDNEQFF. In DNA, the CDR3 is TGTGCCTGGAGTCCACTGGGGCGGGGAGACAATGAGCAGTTCTTC.

This clone was seen repeatedly, ten times or more. The V call is TRBV12-3 or TRBV12-4, the J call TRBJ1-1; TRBD1 might be the D (5 bases). The CDR3 is made up of 15 amino acids. The V end lost 1 base, the J end lost 0 bases, and 9 bases lay between the germline ends. The CDR3 DNA follows: TGTGCCAGCAGTTTAGAGCGGGGCATGAACACTGAAGCTTTCTTT. As protein: CASSLERGMNTEAFF.

In regard to this clone: Just one base apart from a much larger clone, this may be a read error. This chain connects TRBV11-2 to TRBJ1-1; possible D gene TRBD1, 6 bases. Germline loops: CDR1 SGHAT, CDR2 FQNNGV. The CDR3 is 11 amino acids. The germline V and J ends were trimmed by 7 bases and 10 bases, with 13 bases remaining between them. CDR3 residues: CASIGGGGAFF. The CDR3, as DNA: TGTGCCAGCATAGGGGGGGGTGGAGCTTTCTTT.

This clone was observed at least ten times. The CDR3 reads CASSQDSSGNEKLFF. CDR3 nucleotides: TGTGCCAGCAGCCAAGATTCATCGGGTAATGAAAAACTGTTTTTT. The V gene is TRBV3-1, the J gene TRBJ1-4; D not certain. The CDR3 is 15 amino acids. CDR1 is LGHDT, CDR2 YNNKEL, per germline (reference sequence). The V end was cut by 0 bases, the J end by 4 bases, with 9 bases between.

This clone was seen ten or more times. The V call is TRBV10-2, the J call TRBJ1-1; D may be TRBD1 (6 bases). Germline V lookup: CDR1 WSHSY, CDR2 SAAADI. This CDR3 contains 14 residues. The CDR3 DNA reads as TGCGCTTCCGCAGGGGTAATTACGAACACTGAAGCTTTCTTT. It is translated as CASAGVITNTEAFF.

The V call is TRBV10-3, the J call TRBJ2-7; the match to TRBD2 covers 7 bases. The CDR3 totals 12 residues. Trimming took 4 bases from V and 3 from J; bases not matched to a gene: 0. Looked up from germline, CDR1 is ENHRY and CDR2 is SYGVKD. CDR3 loop: CAISGEGYEQYF. CDR3 nucleotides: TGTGCCATCAGTGGGGAGGGCTACGAGCAGTACTTC.

On this clone: The junction departs from germline at one end; a sequencing error may be responsible. CDR3 nucleotide sequence: TGCGCCAGCAGCCAGGGGCACAGGGGTCGACAGCCCCAGCATTTT. Translating it yields CASSQGHRGRQPQHF. The chain joins TRBV3-1 to TRBJ1-5; 7 nucleotides line up with TRBD1. CDR1 LGHDT and CDR2 YNNKEL come from the germline V gene (reference sequence). CDR3 length: 15 amino acids.

The V gene is TRBV5-1, the J gene TRBJ1-2; no reliable D call. Germline CDR1 SGHRS, CDR2 YFSETQ. V shed 5 bases and J shed 8 bases, with 22 bases lying between them. This CDR3 is built from 15 residues. CDR3 DNA sequence: TGCGCCAGCAGTGCCAAACCTCGGTACGATAAGGGCTACACCTTC. It specifies CASSAKPRYDKGYTF.

This clone was detected only a few times. This may be a read error, as it is one base from a much larger clone. This chain uses TRBV29-1 with TRBJ2-1; the match to TRBD2 covers 7 bases. Per germline, CDR1 SQVTM and CDR2 ANQGSEA. V was clipped by 8 bases and J by 14 bases; unmatched bases: 18. CDR3 length: 13 amino acids. CDR3 sequence reads: CSWQVRLAGFEFF. CDR3 sequence (DNA): TGCAGCTGGCAGGTTCGACTAGCCGGTTTTGAGTTCTTC.

The chain has TRBV7-2 and TRBJ1-2; possible D gene TRBD1, 5 bases. Between the trimmed V and J ends, which lost 5 bases and 5 bases, there was a span of 18 bases. This CDR3 is 15 amino acids long. The germline V gene encodes CDR1 SGHTA and CDR2 FQGNSA. This CDR3 is CASSTAGPVGYGYTF. The CDR3 DNA follows: TGTGCCAGCAGCACCGCAGGGCCGGTGGGATATGGCTACACCTTC.

This clone was detected only a few times. The chain combines TRBV24-1 with TRBJ2-3; 7 bases match TRBD2. V shed 3 bases and J 6 bases; nucleotides not matched to a gene: 5. From germline, CDR1 is KGHDR and CDR2 SFDVKD. CDR3 length equals 14 residues. CDR3: CATSDTRGWDTQYF. The DNA for the CDR3 is TGTGCCACCAGTGATACGCGGGGGTGGGATACGCAGTATTTT.

This clone showed up many times. The genes are TRBV12-3 or TRBV12-4 and TRBJ1-1; no firm D call. The ends were cut back, 6 bases at V and 8 bases at J, with 19 bases in the middle. The CDR3 runs to 14 residues. The CDR3 protein is CASSPIGPVGEAFF. DNA of the CDR3: TGTGCCAGCAGCCCTATCGGCCCTGTAGGCGAAGCTTTCTTT.

This clone was observed many times. This sample also contains other DNA sequences that code for the same CDR3. V usage is TRBV27 and J usage is TRBJ2-1; D is unclear. The CDR3 consists of 14 residues. The germline V gene encodes CDR1 MNHEY and CDR2 SMNVEV (reference sequence). V gave up 6 bases and J gave up 0 bases, with 9 bases separating them. The CDR3 loop is CASRKHSSYNEQFF. The DNA for the CDR3 is TGTGCCAGCAGGAAGCATAGCTCCTACAATGAGCAGTTCTTC.

The table lists this clone with a count of one. The chain combines TRBV5-6 with TRBJ2-2; tentatively, D is TRBD1 (5 bases). Germline V gene sequence: CDR1 SGHDT, CDR2 YYEEEE. CDR3 length: 17 amino acids. The V gene lost 3 bases and the J gene lost 4 bases, with 19 bases spanning the gap. CDR3 nucleotides: TGTGCCAGCAGCTGGCGCTATCAGGGTCAGATCACCGGGGAGCTGTTTTTT. This translates into CASSWRYQGQITGELFF. Combining the CDR3 with reference TRBV5-6 and TRBJ2-2 gives the whole variable domain DAGVTQSPTHLIKTRGQQVTLRCSPKSGHDTVSWYQQALGQGPQFIFQYYEEEERQRGNFPDRFSGHQFPNYSSELNVNALLLGDSALYLCASSWRYQGQITGELFFGEGSRLTVL.

This clone was detected a few times. Likely a read error: the CDR3 ends without its conserved phenylalanine or tryptophan. The DNA is left out, because the CDR3 cannot be placed on it with certainty; the CDR3 is given as TCRdb lists it. This rearrangement joins TRBV6-1 to TRBJ2-7; the table calls TRBD1, which could not be checked here. The CDR3 length equals 12 residues, ends included. CDR1 MNHNS and CDR2 SASEGT come from the germline V gene. The CDR3 sequence: CASSEVFPSGRA.

The V call is TRBV28, the J call TRBJ2-7; 9 bases fit TRBD1. Trimming removed 6 bases from V and 4 bases from J; junction bases left unmatched: 13. The CDR3 runs 16 residues. Germline-derived CDR1 and CDR2 are MDHEN and SYDVKM. The CDR3 sequence is CASRPGDRAKMYEQYF. CDR3 in DNA: TGTGCCAGCAGGCCGGGGGACAGGGCCAAGATGTACGAGCAGTACTTC.

Many counts were recorded for this clone. This rearrangement joins TRBV20-1 to TRBJ1-4; tentative D call: TRBD1 (5 bases). In germline, CDR1 is DFQATT, CDR2 SNEGSKA (reference sequence). The CDR3 is 14 amino acids. Trimming took 0 bases from V and 7 from J, leaving 12 bases between them. CDR3 sequence: CSAREGARGEKLFF. The CDR3 DNA sequence: TGCAGTGCTAGAGAAGGGGCCCGGGGTGAAAAACTGTTTTTT.

This clone was picked up many times. The gene calls are TRBV6-1 and TRBJ1-1; D possibly corresponds to TRBD1 (5 bases). V lost 7 bases and J 6 bases, leaving 18 bases between the germline ends. Germline lookup yields CDR1 MNHNS and CDR2 SASEGT. The CDR3 has 14 residues. This CDR3 reads CASNSYQGNPEAFF. For the CDR3, the DNA is TGTGCCAGCAACTCCTACCAGGGTAATCCTGAAGCTTTCTTT.

This clone appeared a few times. The genes are TRBV6-6 and TRBJ2-3; unclear D gene. Germline-derived CDR1 and CDR2 are MNHNY and SVGAGI (reference sequence). The V end was cut by 2 bases, the J end by 14 bases, with 11 bases between. The CDR3 runs 11 residues. The CDR3 DNA sequence: TGTGCCAGCAGTTACATGGGTTTTCGGTATTTT. Its translation is CASSYMGFRYF.

This clone was counted ten times or more. The V gene is TRBV4-1, the J gene TRBJ2-1; TRBD2 matches at 10 bases. In germline, CDR1 is MGHRA, CDR2 YSYEKL. J gave up 10 bases and V 5 bases, and 8 bases lay outside the gene matches. The CDR3 runs to 14 residues. The CDR3 DNA reads TGCGCCAGCAGCGAGAGCGGGGGGGCGGGGGAGCAGTTCTTC. Its translation is CASSESGGAGEQFF.

Many counts were recorded for this clone. The genes are TRBV5-1 and TRBJ2-7, with 7 bases lining up with TRBD1. The CDR3 consists of 13 residues. Looked up from germline, CDR1 is SGHRS and CDR2 is YFSETQ. Unmatched junction bases numbered 8, after V lost 4 bases and J lost 7 bases. Written as DNA, the CDR3 is TGCGCCAGCAGCCCCGGGACAGCCGGGGAGCAGTACTTC. This gives the protein CASSPGTAGEQYF.